The next 26 T cell receptor beta chains were all read from a single sample in a study of blood T cell repertoires in COVID-19. Assay: immunoSEQ multiplex PCR; the TCRdb copy retains only in-frame clones and omits some. Of about 120,000 clones listed, nearly 90% are singletons. The specimen sequenced was peripheral blood. Receptors originate from an older woman with COVID-19, enrolled during active disease.

V and J are TRBV3-1 (or the pseudogene TRBV3-2) and TRBJ1-6, with D hard to call. Germline values: CDR1 LGHDT, CDR2 YNNKEL (reference sequence). CDR3 length: 15 amino acids. Trimming pared 5 bases from V and 6 bases from J, leaving 14 bases between. CDR3 protein: CASSFELQSNSPLHF. CDR3 nucleotides: TGTGCCAGCAGCTTCGAGCTACAGTCTAATTCACCCCTCCACTTT.

This clone appeared a single time. The CDR3 region is CASSYLTGANTEAFF. CDR3 in DNA: TGTGCCAGCAGCTATTTGACAGGGGCTAACACTGAAGCTTTCTTT. The chain carries TRBV5-6 and TRBJ1-1; 8 bases map to TRBD1. With 3 bases clipped from V and 2 bases from J, the junction kept 6 bases outside the gene matches. In germline, CDR1 is SGHDT, CDR2 YYEEEE. CDR3 size: 15 residues.

This chain joins TRBV6-4 and TRBJ2-6; possibly TRBD1 for D (6 bases). Trimming took 5 bases from V and 0 from J, leaving 11 bases between them. The CDR3 is 16 residues long. Germline V gene sequence: CDR1 MRHNA, CDR2 SNTAGT. CDR3 amino acids: CASSMQGFSGANVLTF. CDR3 DNA: TGTGCCAGCAGTATGCAGGGGTTCTCTGGGGCCAACGTCCTGACTTTC.

This clone was recorded only once. The chain has TRBV7-8 and TRBJ2-3; D perhaps matches TRBD2 (7 bases). Trimming took off 5 bases at V and 1 base at J, with 16 bases between the two ends. The germline gives CDR1 SGHVS, CDR2 FQNEAQ. This CDR3 has 16 residues. The CDR3 DNA sequence: TGTGCCAGCAGCCCAAGGGGGGGGGCAGGCACAGATACGCAGTATTTT. Translation gives CASSPRGGAGTDTQYF.

This chain joins TRBV5-1 and TRBJ1-1, with D tentatively TRBD1 (6 bases). V gave up 2 bases and J gave up 1 base, with 9 bases separating them. There are 14 residues in the CDR3. Germline V gene lookup returns CDR1 SGHRS and CDR2 YFSETQ. CDR3 region: CASSLMGANTEAFF. For the CDR3, the DNA is TGCGCCAGCAGCTTAATGGGGGCGAACACTGAAGCTTTCTTT.

The chain carries TRBV19 and TRBJ2-2; D might be TRBD1 (6 bases). This CDR3 has 17 amino acids. V was cut by 5 bases and J by 4 bases, with 20 bases left in between. Germline loops: CDR1 LNHDA, CDR2 SQIVND (reference sequence). CDR3: CASSSSFVGAFTGELFF. DNA for the CDR3: TGTGCCAGTAGTTCTTCGTTTGTGGGGGCGTTCACCGGGGAGCTGTTTTTT.

The J gene is TRBJ1-4, the V gene TRBV19; 7 bases align to TRBD1. V was clipped by 7 bases and J by 8 bases; unmatched bases: 10. This CDR3 region has 14 residues. CDR1 is LNHDA, CDR2 SQIVND, per germline (reference sequence). The CDR3 spells CASTMTGWKEKLFF. CDR3 coding DNA: TGTGCCAGTACCATGACAGGGTGGAAAGAAAAACTGTTTTTT.

The chain employs TRBV4-3 and TRBJ2-3, with D possibly TRBD1 on 7 matching bases. The ends were cut back, 0 bases at V and 5 bases at J, with 15 bases in the middle. Germline CDR1 reads LGHNA; CDR2 reads YSLEER. The CDR3 length is 16 residues. As DNA, the CDR3 is TGCGCCAGCAGCCAAGAAGGCAGGGGGGCAATAGATACGCAGTATTTT. Residues: CASSQEGRGAIDTQYF.

This clone appeared a single time. The rearrangement links TRBV4-1 to TRBJ2-7; 9 nucleotides align to TRBD2. Germline CDR1 reads MGHRA; CDR2 reads YSYEKL. CDR3 length: 15 amino acids. The ends lost 5 bases at V and 2 bases at J; junction bases unmatched: 7. CDR3 protein: CASSFGRGGTYEQYF. The CDR3 coding sequence is TGCGCCAGCAGCTTCGGGCGGGGGGGGACCTACGAGCAGTACTTC.

The chain recombines TRBV2 with TRBJ1-1; D might be TRBD1 (5 bases). The length of the CDR3 is 14 residues. The germline CDR1 and CDR2 sequences are SNHLY and FYNNEI. The V and J ends lost 7 bases and 0 bases respectively, with 12 bases between them. In DNA form, the CDR3 reads TGTGCCAGCACCTACAGGAGGGTGAACACTGAAGCTTTCTTT. Translation gives CASTYRRVNTEAFF. Looking up the rest from reference TRBV2 and TRBJ1-1 gives the full variable domain: EPEVTQTPSHQVTQMGQEVILRCVPISNHLYFYWYRQILGQKVEFLVSFYNNEISEKSEIFDDQFSVERPDGSNFTLKIRSTKLEDSAMYFCASTYRRVNTEAFFGQGTRLTVV.

The J gene is TRBJ2-5, the V gene TRBV5-6; D possibly corresponds to TRBD1 (6 bases). The CDR3 covers 13 residues. V lost 1 base, J lost 4 bases, and 8 bases lay in between. Germline V CDR1 and CDR2: SGHDT, YYEEEE. As DNA, the CDR3 is TGTGCCAGCAGCTTGCGGACAGCAGAGACCCAGTACTTC. Its translation is CASSLRTAETQYF.

The chain couples TRBV11-1 to TRBJ1-1; the match to TRBD1 covers 8 bases. Germline V CDR1 and CDR2: SGHAT, FQDESV (reference sequence). Trimming removed 5 bases from V and 4 bases from J; junction bases left unmatched: 12. This CDR3 is built from 16 residues. CDR3 sequence reads: CASSLDRGPLSTEAFF. The DNA for the CDR3 is TGTGCCAGCAGCCTAGACAGGGGTCCCCTTAGCACTGAAGCTTTCTTT.

The chain has TRBV5-1 and TRBJ1-1, with a weak D call TRBD1 (6 bases). This CDR3 spans 21 amino acids. Germline loops: CDR1 SGHRS, CDR2 YFSETQ. The ends were cut back, 1 base at V and 0 bases at J, with 28 bases in the middle. The CDR3 DNA follows: TGCGCCAGCAGCTTGCGAATGGGTTTACTTCAGGGGACGGTCATGAACACTGAAGCTTTCTTT. Protein: CASSLRMGLLQGTVMNTEAFF.

The chain is built from TRBV12-3 or TRBV12-4 and TRBJ1-2; D gene ambiguous. The CDR3 is 13 amino acids. Between the trimmed V and J ends, which lost 2 bases and 6 bases, there was a span of 10 bases. CDR3 DNA: TGTGCCAGCAGTTTACAGGCTCGGAATGGCTACACCTTC. Translating it yields CASSLQARNGYTF.

The chain has TRBV15 and TRBJ1-1; D call uncertain. There are 14 residues in the CDR3. V was pared by 6 bases and J by 4 bases, with 15 bases between. The germline V gene encodes CDR1 LNHNV and CDR2 YYDKDF (reference sequence). CDR3 bases: TGTGCCACCAGACAAGGCTTCAGCGGCACTGAAGCTTTCTTT. This gives the protein CATRQGFSGTEAFF.

The V and J genes are TRBV19 and TRBJ1-1, with D tentatively TRBD1 (5 bases). V lost 3 bases to trimming and J lost 1 base, with 15 bases between them. The CDR3 has 16 residues. The germline CDR1 and CDR2 sequences are LNHDA and SQIVND (reference sequence). The CDR3 spells CASSIRGTGTNTEAFF. The CDR3 coding sequence is TGTGCCAGTAGTATTAGGGGTACAGGTACGAACACTGAAGCTTTCTTT.

This chain links TRBV2 with TRBJ2-7; 9 bases are a match to TRBD1. V was pared by 3 bases and J by 2 bases, with 8 bases of the junction left unmatched. The CDR3 length is 16 residues. Germline assignment: CDR1 SNHLY and CDR2 FYNNEI. The CDR3 spells CASSDSTGTGTYEQYF. In DNA form, the CDR3 reads TGTGCCAGCAGTGATAGTACCGGGACAGGGACCTACGAGCAGTACTTC.

The chain joins TRBV7-2 to TRBJ2-7; 10 positions match TRBD1. The ends lost 5 bases at V and 3 bases at J; junction bases unmatched: 7. The V gene's germline CDR1 is SGHTA and CDR2 FQGNSA. CDR3 size: 15 residues. The CDR3 loop is CASSTGQGGIYEQYF. The CDR3 DNA reads TGTGCCAGCAGCACAGGACAGGGGGGCATCTACGAGCAGTACTTC. Using reference TRBV7-2 and TRBJ2-7 for the parts outside the CDR3, the full variable domain is GAGVSQSPSNKVTEKGKDVELRCDPISGHTALYWYRQSLGQGLEFLIYFQGNSAPDKSGLPSDRFSAERTGGSVSTLTIQRTQQEDSAVYLCASSTGQGGIYEQYFGPGTRLTVT.

V is TRBV7-9 and J is TRBJ2-1; 9 nucleotides line up with TRBD2. Germline V CDR1 and CDR2: SEHNR, FQNEAQ (reference sequence). CDR3 length: 17 residues. V lost 1 base, J lost 4 bases, and 8 bases stayed unmatched. DNA for the CDR3: TGTGCCAGCAGCTTAGGGGGGCGACTAGCGGATTACAATGAGCAGTTCTTC. Its protein product is CASSLGGRLADYNEQFF.

This clone was observed once. The chain carries TRBV9 and TRBJ1-1; no clear D gene. V was shortened by 0 bases and J by 8 bases, with 17 bases between the two germline ends. The CDR3 spans 15 residues. Germline assignment: CDR1 SGDLS and CDR2 YYNGEE. CDR3 coding DNA: TGTGCCAGCAGCGTAGATCCGTTCCAGGTCTCCGAAGCTTTCTTT. It yields the protein CASSVDPFQVSEAFF.

The gene calls are TRBV9 and TRBJ2-2; TRBD1 is a possible D gene (5 bases). Trimming pared 4 bases from V and 1 base from J, leaving 11 bases between. Germline V gene data show CDR1 as SGDLS and CDR2 as YYNGEE. CDR3 length equals 15 residues. CDR3 DNA sequence: TGTGCCAGCAGCCCGTCAGGGATGAACACCGGGGAGCTGTTTTTT. Its translation is CASSPSGMNTGELFF.

This chain links TRBV19 with TRBJ1-3; possible D gene TRBD1, 6 bases. V lost 4 bases and J lost 0, with 10 bases in between. The CDR3 extends over 15 amino acids. The germline CDR1 and CDR2 sequences are LNHDA and SQIVND (reference sequence). The CDR3 DNA reads TGTGCCAGTAGTACCCTGGACAGCTCTGGAAACACCATATATTTT. Translating gives CASSTLDSSGNTIYF.

The V gene is TRBV11-3, the J gene TRBJ2-1; D is perhaps TRBD2 (7 bases). This CDR3 is 16 amino acids long. V dropped 4 bases and J dropped 3 bases, with 16 bases sitting between them. Germline CDR1 SGHNT, CDR2 YENEEA. CDR3 nucleotides: TGTGCCAGCAGCTACGCGGGGGCCTTAAACTACAATGAGCAGTTCTTC. It encodes CASSYAGALNYNEQFF.

The chain joins TRBV5-1 to TRBJ1-4, with unresolved D. The CDR3 length is 14 residues. Germline V gives CDR1 SGHRS, CDR2 YFSETQ. Trimming removed 4 bases at V and 2 bases at J, with 9 bases between. CDR3 DNA sequence: TGCGCCAGCAGCCGGGAGGGTACTAATGAAAAACTGTTTTTT. It encodes CASSREGTNEKLFF.

The rearrangement uses TRBV25-1 and TRBJ2-3; D is unclear. Trimming took 5 bases from V and 2 from J, leaving 5 bases between them. There are 12 residues in the CDR3. From germline, CDR1 is MGHDK and CDR2 SYGVNS. The CDR3 is CASSYFTDTQYF. The DNA for the CDR3 is TGTGCCAGCAGTTACTTCACAGATACGCAGTATTTT.

The CDR3 loop is CASTPPGSNEKLFF. DNA of the CDR3: TGTGCCAGTACCCCCCCCGGGTCTAATGAAAAACTGTTTTTT. The chain carries TRBV19 and TRBJ1-4, with D unresolved. V dropped 7 bases and J dropped 3 bases, with 12 bases sitting between them. In germline, CDR1 is LNHDA, CDR2 SQIVND (reference sequence). The CDR3 sequence is 14 residues long. The full variable domain, with the rest looked up from reference TRBV19 and TRBJ1-4, is DGGITQSPKYLFRKEGQNVTLSCEQNLNHDAMYWYRQDPGQGLRLIYYSQIVNDFQKGDIAEGYSVSREKKESFPLTVTSAQKNPTAFYLCASTPPGSNEKLFFGSGTQLSVL.